This T cell receptor beta chain was obtained from a study of vaccination and CD4 T cells after COVID-19. The Oncomine TCR Beta short-read assay was applied to DNA of cultured CD4+ T cells. MiXCR, applied by TCRdb to the PCR reads, yields one record per CDR3 protein. The repertoire includes over 20,000 distinct CDR3 sequences, 30% of them detected once, and approximately 2.8% sits in the top ten. This clonotype was observed a handful of times. As yet, its antigen is unknown. V gave up 6 bases and J gave up 4 bases; unmatched junction bases: 10. Germline values: CDR1 MNHEY, CDR2 SMNVEV (reference sequence). The CDR3 sequence is 15 residues long. The time point here: late sampling 161 to 241 days after vaccination in a few convalescent patients. The treatment is: approximately nine-day PBMC culture with coronavirus spike peptide pools or control peptides (ViraFEST assay).

This clonotype originated in a human donor who had recovered from COVID-19. The rearrangement joins TRBV27 to TRBJ1-2; 8 bases line up with TRBD1. Sequencing used CD4+ T cells from blood, cultured in vitro, obtained about 7 months after SARS-CoV-2 vaccination. The CDR3 bases are TGTGCCAGCAGACAACGGACAGGGAAGGGCTATGGCTACACCTTC. Its protein product is CASRQRTGKGYGYTF.